This TCR beta chain was obtained from a study of spatial heterogeneity in lung cancer. The study, taken as a whole, reports: Tumor T-cell coverage was an estimated 7% or so for alpha and more than 11% for beta chains. Tracking of tumor mutation counts was seen in expanded intratumoral alpha and beta TCR counts. Tracking of ubiquitous and regional nonsynonymous mutations by counts of ubiquitous and regional expanded TCRs, respectively, was seen.

This clonotype was recorded many times. Its target is not known. Each CDR3 protein is one row after TCRdb ran MiXCR on the 5' RACE reads. This sample yields about 5,100 distinct CDR3 sequences, of which 6% to 8.5% are seen a single time; roughly 19% belongs to the top ten. Regarding time point: sample taken at primary tumor resection. Samples were donated by 72 untreated early-stage non-small cell lung cancer patients. V dropped 6 bases and J dropped 2; count of bases not matched to a gene: 0. Germline V CDR1 and CDR2: MNHNY, SVGAGI (reference sequence). The length of the CDR3 is 13 residues. The clonotype originates from a male donor with early-stage non-small cell lung cancer. This specimen consisted of lung tumor tissue, obtained at surgery. This sequence joins TRBV6-6 and TRBJ2-2, with 7 bases that match TRBD2. CDR3 region: CASRTSNTGELFF. The CDR3 nucleotides are TGTGCCAGCAGGACTAGCAACACCGGGGAGCTGTTTTTT.